This T cell receptor beta chain comes out of a study of T cell repertoires in cytomegalovirus infection. Study outcomes and limitations: Dominating the ex vivo response were TCR beta clonotypes that were CMV-specific and HLA-C-restricted.

Deletions cut 2 bases from V and 4 bases from J, with 9 bases between. Germline loops: CDR1 MNHNS, CDR2 SASEGT. CDR3 length: 13 amino acids. TCRdb re-analysed the reads in MiXCR, keeping a single row per CDR3 protein. The table lists just under 500,000 distinct CDR3 sequences, around 35% of them singletons. This clonotype has only a few counts. The antigen remains unidentified. V and J are TRBV6-1 and TRBJ2-7, with unresolved D. The origin of this receptor is a human donor in good health (CMV status not recorded). Some clones in this sample may be carry-over from other donors' samples. The sequencing used cultured PBMCs, collected from culture after CMV antigen stimulation. The CDR3 is CASSEPARYEQYV. In DNA form, the CDR3 reads TGTGCCAGCAGTGAACCTGCAAGATACGAGCAGTACGTC.